These T cell receptor beta chains were read from a single sample in a study of T cell responses to AZD1222 COVID-19 vaccine. TCRdb keeps only in-frame clones here, not all; method: immunoSEQ multiplex PCR. In the table there are 150,000 to 200,000 clones, around 92% of which are singletons. The input for sequencing was peripheral blood, taken on day 0 of AZD1222 vaccination. All receptors derive from an adult in good health. CDR3s include the opening cysteine and the closing phenylalanine or tryptophan. Each record gives: D gene, J gene, clone size, V gene, CDR3 protein, CDR3 DNA. A D gene is named only where the DNA matches it firmly. Rows may omit the clone size; those that give it use once, few, many or a size class.

.,TRBJ1-2,.,TRBV29-1,CSVVGGWHYGYTF,TGCAGCGTTGTCGGGGGTTGGCACTATGGCTACACCTTC
.,TRBJ2-5,.,TRBV19,CASRTAGVETQYF,TGTGCCAGTAGGACGGCAGGTGTCGAGACCCAGTACTTC
TRBD1,TRBJ1-5,.,TRBV6-5,CASSKRQGLQPQHF,TGTGCCAGCAGTAAAAGACAGGGACTACAGCCCCAGCATTTT
TRBD2,TRBJ2-2,.,TRBV4-1,CASSPGGTSGDFPGELFF,TGCGCCAGCAGCCCTGGGGGGACTAGCGGGGACTTCCCCGGGGAGCTGTTTTTT
TRBD1,TRBJ1-4,.,TRBV28,CASSPPGGSNEKLFF,TGTGCCAGCAGTCCTCCAGGGGGCTCTAATGAAAAACTGTTTTTT
.,TRBJ2-3,.,TRBV5-1,CASALSWGTDTQYF,TGCGCCAGCGCTCTCTCGTGGGGAACAGATACGCAGTATTTT
.,TRBJ1-2,.,TRBV9,CASSPKSQDGRGTF,TGTGCCAGCAGCCCTAAGTCCCAGGACGGTCGCGGCACCTTC
TRBD2,TRBJ2-1,.,TRBV7-9,CASSSRLAGGDNEQFF,TGTGCCAGCAGCTCCCGACTAGCGGGGGGAGACAATGAGCAGTTCTTC
TRBD1,TRBJ1-6,.,TRBV28,CASSFSTGTNSPLHF,TGTGCCAGCAGTTTTTCGACAGGGACCAATTCACCCCTCCACTTT
TRBD2,TRBJ2-2,.,TRBV4-1,CASSQRDYGGELFF,TGCGCCAGCAGCCAGCGGGACTACGGCGGGGAGCTGTTTTTT
.,TRBJ2-7,.,TRBV24-1,CATSDRQTPSPHEQYF,TGTGCCACCAGTGACCGACAGACCCCGAGCCCACACGAGCAGTACTTC
TRBD2,TRBJ2-7,.,TRBV7-3,CASSSIGGENYEQYF,TGTGCCAGCAGCTCGATCGGGGGGGAAAACTACGAGCAGTACTTC
TRBD2,TRBJ2-3,.,TRBV28,CASSPWTSDKTDTQYF,TGTGCCAGCAGTCCCTGGACTAGCGATAAAACAGATACGCAGTATTTT
TRBD2,TRBJ2-1,.,TRBV6-2/TRBV6-3,CASSHLPGGAGNEQFF,TGTGCCAGCAGTCACTTACCCGGGGGGGCGGGCAATGAGCAGTTCTTC
.,TRBJ1-1,.,TRBV2,CASSELDSNTEAFF,TGTGCCAGCAGTGAATTGGACAGTAACACTGAAGCTTTCTTT
TRBD2,TRBJ2-3,.,TRBV3-1/TRBV3-2,CASSLGAGGQDTQYF,TGTGCCAGCAGCCTGGGAGCGGGGGGTCAGGATACGCAGTATTTT
TRBD2,TRBJ2-1,.,TRBV11-2,CASSLVAGRNEQFF,TGTGCCAGCAGCTTGGTAGCGGGGAGGAATGAGCAGTTCTTC
.,TRBJ2-5,.,TRBV24-1,CATSDLRGAETQYF,TGTGCCACCAGTGATTTGAGGGGGGCGGAGACCCAGTACTTC
TRBD2,TRBJ2-5,.,TRBV10-3,CAISGPTSGRQETQYF,TGTGCCATCAGTGGACCTACTAGCGGTCGACAAGAGACCCAGTACTTC
.,TRBJ1-5,.,TRBV30,CAWSVAIRQGYQPQHF,TGTGCCTGGAGTGTTGCGATCCGGCAGGGTTATCAGCCCCAGCATTTT
.,TRBJ1-2,once,TRBV4-1,CASSQGANYGYTF,TGCGCCAGCAGCCAAGGGGCTAACTATGGCTACACCTTC
TRBD1,TRBJ2-5,.,TRBV5-1,CASSPAGTAQETQYF,TGCGCCAGCAGCCCGGCCGGGACAGCACAAGAGACCCAGTACTTC
.,TRBJ2-3,.,TRBV20-1,CSASKQESTDTQYF,TGCAGTGCTAGTAAGCAGGAGAGCACAGATACGCAGTATTTT
.,TRBJ1-1,.,TRBV18,CASSPQIVSGIETNTEAFF,TGTGCCAGCTCACCACAGATTGTTAGTGGGATTGAAACGAACACTGAAGCTTTCTTT
TRBD1,TRBJ1-3,.,TRBV5-1,CASSDRGAGNTIYF,TGCGCCAGCAGCGACAGGGGAGCTGGAAACACCATATATTTT
TRBD1,TRBJ2-2,.,TRBV29-1,CSVVTGGPRDGELFF,TGCAGCGTGGTTACAGGGGGCCCCCGGGACGGGGAGCTGTTTTTT
.,TRBJ2-1,.,TRBV27,CASSPHGTYNEQFF,TGTGCCAGCAGTCCCCACGGGACTTACAATGAGCAGTTCTTC
.,TRBJ1-5,.,TRBV2,CASSGVSDEPQHF,TGTGCCAGCAGTGGAGTCTCCGACGAGCCCCAGCATTTT
.,TRBJ2-7,.,TRBV5-1,CASSHGHRENEQYF,TGCGCCAGCAGCCACGGACACCGCGAGAACGAGCAGTACTTC
.,TRBJ2-7,.,TRBV5-6,CASSSPLWGSPSYEQYF,TGTGCCAGCAGCTCTCCACTATGGGGCAGTCCCTCCTACGAGCAGTACTTC
TRBD1,TRBJ2-1,.,TRBV18,CASSRGPRGPAYNEQFF,TGTGCCAGCTCAAGAGGGCCGAGGGGGCCGGCCTACAATGAGCAGTTCTTC